Reported below is one TCR beta chain. Its specific antigen is unknown. Nothing much larger sits one base from this clone, and base qualities are not available. TCRbeta CDR3 regions were amplified from genomic DNA using the immunoSEQ Assay, a bias-controlled multiplex PCR. The study's processing was this. Nucleated cell counts per sample were estimated from amplification of reference gene primers within the assay. Sequence reads were collapsed and filtered to measure the absolute abundance of every unique TCRbeta CDR3 rearrangement. For each sample, productive Simpson clonality was calculated as the square root of Simpson's diversity index across productive rearrangements. TCRdb carries this immuneACCESS record with in-frame sequences only. Its versions omit some clonotypes, under half of them owing to an unresolved V gene in the studies checked, with the rest unexplained. From that table come the V and J calls and clone size; the DNA was used to work out D and trimming. The sample table holds about 520,000 clones, of which 80% to 90% were seen once. Clones ranked in the top ten supply approximately 3.2% of the sample.

These data are taken from a study of blood T cell repertoires in COVID-19 (dated by TCRdb to 2019 to 2021). At the level of the whole study: The collaborator samples originated in the United States, Italy and Spain and spanned the acute and convalescent phases of COVID-19. The samples were drawn from two sources: the first 160 participants of the ongoing ImmuneRACE study, and fewer than 1,500 subjects contributed by 6 global collaborators. Sample metadata almost always included a de-identified subject ID, COVID-19 status, age in years and sex. A freely available public database, intended as a resource for researchers studying the immune response to SARS-CoV-2, is where the repertoires were released. Where available, HLA class I and class II types were obtained from metadata supplied by the sample provider rather than from assay-based typing. The dataset comprised deeply sampled blood TCRbeta repertoires from subjects exposed to, actively infected with, or recovered from COVID-19. The prospective study material was composed of cDNA or gDNA derived from T cells, B-cell-depleted T cells, or PBMCs.

For CDR1 and CDR2, the germline V gene lists MNHEY and SVGAGI. The cysteine opens and the phenylalanine closes a CDR3 of 12 amino acids. Kept here is only the CDR3 DNA, which spans 36 bases and is read in frame from base 1. The V and J ends are trimmed by 7 bases and 2 bases, leaving 6 bases between them. Whole blood was collected in K2EDTA tubes by collaborating institutions according to the institutions' own protocols. Collaborator samples were shipped for TCRbeta analysis as frozen whole blood, isolated PBMCs, or DNA extracted from either sample type. What the work shows at the level of the full study, not this receptor alone: The amount of clinical and demographic metadata varied by source and participant and was provided uncurated.

The source is a human donor in a cohort sampled during active COVID-19. Here the chain combines TRBV6-5 and TRBJ1-5; the D segment could be TRBD1, given 5 matching bases. Source material: peripheral blood. The bases are TGTGCCAGCAAGACAGGCAATCAGCCCCAGCATTTT. Its coded protein is CASKTGNQPQHF.